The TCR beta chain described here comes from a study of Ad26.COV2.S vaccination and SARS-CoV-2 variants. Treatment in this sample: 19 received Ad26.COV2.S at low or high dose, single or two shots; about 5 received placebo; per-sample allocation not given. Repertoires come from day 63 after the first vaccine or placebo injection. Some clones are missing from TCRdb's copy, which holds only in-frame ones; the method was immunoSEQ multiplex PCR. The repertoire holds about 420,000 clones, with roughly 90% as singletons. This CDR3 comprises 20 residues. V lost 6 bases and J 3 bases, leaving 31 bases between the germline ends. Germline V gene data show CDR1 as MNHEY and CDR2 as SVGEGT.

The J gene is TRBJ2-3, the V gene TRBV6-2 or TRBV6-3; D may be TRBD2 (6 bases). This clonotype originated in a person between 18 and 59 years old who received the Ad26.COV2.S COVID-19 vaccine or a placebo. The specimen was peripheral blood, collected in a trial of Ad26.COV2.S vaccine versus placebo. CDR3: CASSELGSRLRGSGTDTQYF. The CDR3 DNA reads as TGTGCCAGCAGCGAGTTAGGTTCGAGATTGCGGGGATCTGGGACAGATACGCAGTATTTT.